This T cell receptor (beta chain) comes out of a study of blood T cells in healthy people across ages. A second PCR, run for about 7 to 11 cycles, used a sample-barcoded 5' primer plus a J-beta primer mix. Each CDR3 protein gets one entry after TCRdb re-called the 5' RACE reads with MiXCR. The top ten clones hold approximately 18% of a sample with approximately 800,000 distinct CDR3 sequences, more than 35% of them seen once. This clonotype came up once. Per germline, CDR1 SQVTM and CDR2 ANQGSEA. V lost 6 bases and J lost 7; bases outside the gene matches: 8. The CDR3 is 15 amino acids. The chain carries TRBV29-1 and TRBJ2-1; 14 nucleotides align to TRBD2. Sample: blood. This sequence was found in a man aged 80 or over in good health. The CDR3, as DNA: TGCAGCGTGGCCTCGACTAGCGGGGGGGTGAATGAGCAGTTCTTC. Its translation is CSVASTSGGVNEQFF.